This TCR beta chain was profiled in a study of identical twins (dated by TCRdb to 2016 to 2018). With respect to the entire study: To test whether fetal clonotypes persist, this study deep-sequenced TCR alpha and beta repertoires from monozygotic twins, from unrelated adults of various ages, and from cord blood. Replicate twin experiments were performed at different times using different library preparation protocols to rule out contamination. Findings and caveats that apply to the study as a whole: Zero-insertion analyses could be partly confounded by invariant T cells such as MAIT and iNKT, although diverse VJ usage argued against such confounding for most clonotypes. Because the same donors could not be followed over many years, the conclusions relied on cross-sectional statistical analysis. Excess twin sharing in beta out-of-frame sequences was weaker because fewer shared sequences lowered the signal-to-noise ratio. Recombination models systematically underestimated out-of-frame TCR alpha sharing in monozygotic twins but agreed with sharing between unrelated individuals. Compared with coincidental sharing between unrelated individuals, an excess of low generation-probability sequences was observed among out-of-frame TCR alpha sequences shared between twins. Fewer insertions were carried by abundant cord blood beta clonotypes; a weaker similar trend was observed in young adult naive repertoires, while no such trend was observed in memory repertoires.

Libraries were built with 5' RACE. The sample was run on an Illumina HiSeq 2000. Template switching introduced a universal primer binding site; the final cDNA contained a unique molecular identifier, enabling accurate counting of TCR cDNA molecules. Specific primers in the conserved constant-segment region were used to synthesize first-strand cDNA for the TCR alpha and beta chains. To control for contamination, each cDNA library was double barcoded with a SMART-Mk sample barcode plus Illumina barcodes. TruSeq adapter sequences, together with Illumina sample barcodes, were added in two successive PCR steps. TCR alpha and beta cDNA libraries were sequenced on the Illumina HiSeq platform with custom primers. The paper's data handling went like this. Unique molecular identifiers were extracted from raw reads with MiGEC, and CDR3 positions were determined with MiXCR. Recombination models were inferred per individual with the repgenHMM and IGoR tools using an EM algorithm. The tcR package in R was used for shared clonotype analysis, with sharing normalized by the product of cloneset sizes. To study raw recombination free of thymic and clonal selection effects, out-of-frame nonproductive sequences were analyzed. Through fastp at Q25 and MiXCR, TCRdb rebuilt clones from the public reads, retaining in-frame beta chains. Each record represents a unique CDR3 protein, reported with the most common genes and DNA among its rows. These V and J calls are TCRdb output, not the study's own analysis. The sample data list about 500,000 distinct CDR3 sequences, and 14% of these were observed just once. Approximately 0.98% of the sample comes from the top ten.

Comment on this clonotype: Its antigen is unknown. No base quality values were provided; no much bigger clone lies one nucleotide off.

Only healthy Caucasian donors were included. Three pairs of female monozygotic twins, all aged about 18 to 30 years, made up the twin cohort. Positive isolation kits from Invitrogen were used to isolate the CD4+ and CD8+ T cell populations. Trimming leaves V shorter by 2 bases and J shorter by 8 bases, with the junction holding 7 bases beyond the gene matches. Reading from cysteine to phenylalanine, the CDR3 counts 15 amino acids. The kept DNA is CDR3 alone, 45 bases in frame from the first base. Per the germline V gene, KGHDR is the CDR1 and SFDVKD is the CDR2. These data were also filed under a second study, of yellow fever vaccine responses in identical twins. According to the second study: The authors reported that the T cell response to vaccination in identical twins appeared partly convergent and partly personalized. In the study, vaccine-responding T cell clones were precisely tracked in identical twins.

This sequence originates from a woman aged 18-29 years in good health. The receptor chain draws on TRBV24-1 and TRBJ2-1, with TRBD2 identical over 8 junction bases. The sequencing input was CD4+ T cells sorted from blood. The CDR3 reads CATSDSRLASDEQFF. The DNA reads TGTGCCACCAGTGATTCGAGACTAGCGAGCGATGAGCAGTTCTTC.